The T cell receptor (beta chain) under discussion was sequenced for a study of vaccination effects on CD4 cells after COVID-19. Regarding this clone: Its antigen remains unknown.

Repertoires were generated with immunoSEQ multiplex PCR, while TCRdb's copy carries only in-frame clones and drops some. The table shows about 58,000 clones, with around 80% occurring only once. Between days 9 and 10 of culture, CD4+ T cells were separated out. J was trimmed by 6 bases and V by 3 bases; bases with no gene match: 11. The CDR3 has 16 residues. Looked up from germline, CDR1 is MGHRA and CDR2 is YSYEKL. Sample: CD4+ T cells from PBMCs cultured without peptide, taken before COVID-19 vaccination. This clonotype originated in a human donor who received a COVID-19 vaccine. The chain joins TRBV4-1 to TRBJ2-3; 8 bases are shared with TRBD2. The CDR3 is CASSHIGLAGMDTQYF. The CDR3 DNA is TGCGCCAGCAGCCACATAGGACTAGCCGGAATGGATACGCAGTATTTT.